These T cell receptor beta chains were read from a single sample in a study of blood T cells in healthy people across ages. Each CDR3 protein is one row after TCRdb ran MiXCR on the 5' RACE reads. The sample contains about 1.5 million distinct CDR3 sequences, 42% of which appear only once. Sample: blood. The receptor set was obtained from a woman under 30 in good health. The CDR3 runs from the conserved cysteine through the conserved F or W. D genes are given only for firm matches. Size is omitted from some rows. Given values are once, few, many or a class for expanded clones.

D: TRBD2; J: TRBJ2-3; V: TRBV20-1; size: few; length: 15; CDR3: CSARKREGGGDTQYF; DNA: TGCAGTGCTAGAAAGCGGGAAGGAGGAGGAGATACGCAGTATTTT
D: .; J: TRBJ2-3; V: TRBV11-1; size: .; length: 16; CDR3: CASSLGGSSSADTQYF; DNA: TGTGCCAGCAGCTTAGGAGGCAGTTCGTCGGCAGATACGCAGTATTTT
D: TRBD1; J: TRBJ1-2; V: TRBV6-5; size: .; length: 14; CDR3: CASTPGQANYGYTF; DNA: TGTGCCAGCACTCCTGGACAGGCCAACTATGGCTACACCTTC
D: .; J: TRBJ2-7; V: TRBV27; size: .; length: 15; CDR3: CASSLFPGGINEQYF; DNA: TGTGCCAGCAGTTTATTTCCAGGCGGCATCAACGAGCAGTACTTC
D: TRBD1; J: TRBJ2-6; V: TRBV4-1; size: few; length: 17; CDR3: CASSQGQGLTGANVLTF; DNA: TGCGCCAGCAGCCAAGGACAGGGGTTGACTGGGGCCAACGTCCTGACTTTC
D: TRBD2; J: TRBJ2-3; V: TRBV10-3; size: few; length: 15; CDR3: CAISESGRARNTQYF; DNA: TGTGCCATCAGTGAGTCGGGGAGGGCCAGGAATACGCAGTATTTT
D: .; J: TRBJ2-4; V: TRBV7-9; size: .; length: 13; CDR3: CASSLGAVGIQYF; DNA: TGTGCCAGCAGCTTAGGGGCTGTTGGCATTCAGTACTTC
D: .; J: TRBJ2-3; V: TRBV19; size: .; length: 16; CDR3: CAGSTYTLPYTDTQYF; DNA: TGTGCCGGTAGTACCTACACCCTCCCTTACACAGATACGCAGTATTTT
D: TRBD1; J: TRBJ2-7; V: TRBV7-3; size: .; length: 16; CDR3: CASSLSGRDRANEQYF; DNA: TGTGCCAGCAGCTTATCTGGGCGGGACAGGGCTAACGAGCAGTACTTC
D: TRBD2; J: TRBJ2-7; V: TRBV5-1; size: .; length: 15; CDR3: CVSSETSGSSYEQYF; DNA: TGCGTCAGCAGCGAGACTAGCGGGAGCTCCTACGAGCAGTACTTC
D: TRBD1; J: TRBJ2-4; V: TRBV20-1; size: .; length: 15; CDR3: CSDSGQIVAKNIQYF; DNA: TGCAGTGACTCGGGACAGATAGTAGCCAAAAACATTCAGTACTTC
D: .; J: TRBJ2-3; V: TRBV5-5; size: .; length: 15; CDR3: CASSDPGPSTDTQYF; DNA: TGTGCCAGCAGCGACCCGGGACCGAGCACAGATACGCAGTATTTT
D: .; J: TRBJ2-2; V: TRBV12-3/TRBV12-4; size: .; length: 13; CDR3: CASRDENTGELFF; DNA: TGTGCCAGCAGGGATGAGAACACCGGGGAGCTGTTTTTT
D: TRBD1; J: TRBJ2-1; V: TRBV6-5; size: few; length: 16; CDR3: CASIDSGTGAYNEQFF; DNA: TGTGCCAGCATCGACTCAGGGACAGGGGCCTACAATGAGCAGTTCTTC